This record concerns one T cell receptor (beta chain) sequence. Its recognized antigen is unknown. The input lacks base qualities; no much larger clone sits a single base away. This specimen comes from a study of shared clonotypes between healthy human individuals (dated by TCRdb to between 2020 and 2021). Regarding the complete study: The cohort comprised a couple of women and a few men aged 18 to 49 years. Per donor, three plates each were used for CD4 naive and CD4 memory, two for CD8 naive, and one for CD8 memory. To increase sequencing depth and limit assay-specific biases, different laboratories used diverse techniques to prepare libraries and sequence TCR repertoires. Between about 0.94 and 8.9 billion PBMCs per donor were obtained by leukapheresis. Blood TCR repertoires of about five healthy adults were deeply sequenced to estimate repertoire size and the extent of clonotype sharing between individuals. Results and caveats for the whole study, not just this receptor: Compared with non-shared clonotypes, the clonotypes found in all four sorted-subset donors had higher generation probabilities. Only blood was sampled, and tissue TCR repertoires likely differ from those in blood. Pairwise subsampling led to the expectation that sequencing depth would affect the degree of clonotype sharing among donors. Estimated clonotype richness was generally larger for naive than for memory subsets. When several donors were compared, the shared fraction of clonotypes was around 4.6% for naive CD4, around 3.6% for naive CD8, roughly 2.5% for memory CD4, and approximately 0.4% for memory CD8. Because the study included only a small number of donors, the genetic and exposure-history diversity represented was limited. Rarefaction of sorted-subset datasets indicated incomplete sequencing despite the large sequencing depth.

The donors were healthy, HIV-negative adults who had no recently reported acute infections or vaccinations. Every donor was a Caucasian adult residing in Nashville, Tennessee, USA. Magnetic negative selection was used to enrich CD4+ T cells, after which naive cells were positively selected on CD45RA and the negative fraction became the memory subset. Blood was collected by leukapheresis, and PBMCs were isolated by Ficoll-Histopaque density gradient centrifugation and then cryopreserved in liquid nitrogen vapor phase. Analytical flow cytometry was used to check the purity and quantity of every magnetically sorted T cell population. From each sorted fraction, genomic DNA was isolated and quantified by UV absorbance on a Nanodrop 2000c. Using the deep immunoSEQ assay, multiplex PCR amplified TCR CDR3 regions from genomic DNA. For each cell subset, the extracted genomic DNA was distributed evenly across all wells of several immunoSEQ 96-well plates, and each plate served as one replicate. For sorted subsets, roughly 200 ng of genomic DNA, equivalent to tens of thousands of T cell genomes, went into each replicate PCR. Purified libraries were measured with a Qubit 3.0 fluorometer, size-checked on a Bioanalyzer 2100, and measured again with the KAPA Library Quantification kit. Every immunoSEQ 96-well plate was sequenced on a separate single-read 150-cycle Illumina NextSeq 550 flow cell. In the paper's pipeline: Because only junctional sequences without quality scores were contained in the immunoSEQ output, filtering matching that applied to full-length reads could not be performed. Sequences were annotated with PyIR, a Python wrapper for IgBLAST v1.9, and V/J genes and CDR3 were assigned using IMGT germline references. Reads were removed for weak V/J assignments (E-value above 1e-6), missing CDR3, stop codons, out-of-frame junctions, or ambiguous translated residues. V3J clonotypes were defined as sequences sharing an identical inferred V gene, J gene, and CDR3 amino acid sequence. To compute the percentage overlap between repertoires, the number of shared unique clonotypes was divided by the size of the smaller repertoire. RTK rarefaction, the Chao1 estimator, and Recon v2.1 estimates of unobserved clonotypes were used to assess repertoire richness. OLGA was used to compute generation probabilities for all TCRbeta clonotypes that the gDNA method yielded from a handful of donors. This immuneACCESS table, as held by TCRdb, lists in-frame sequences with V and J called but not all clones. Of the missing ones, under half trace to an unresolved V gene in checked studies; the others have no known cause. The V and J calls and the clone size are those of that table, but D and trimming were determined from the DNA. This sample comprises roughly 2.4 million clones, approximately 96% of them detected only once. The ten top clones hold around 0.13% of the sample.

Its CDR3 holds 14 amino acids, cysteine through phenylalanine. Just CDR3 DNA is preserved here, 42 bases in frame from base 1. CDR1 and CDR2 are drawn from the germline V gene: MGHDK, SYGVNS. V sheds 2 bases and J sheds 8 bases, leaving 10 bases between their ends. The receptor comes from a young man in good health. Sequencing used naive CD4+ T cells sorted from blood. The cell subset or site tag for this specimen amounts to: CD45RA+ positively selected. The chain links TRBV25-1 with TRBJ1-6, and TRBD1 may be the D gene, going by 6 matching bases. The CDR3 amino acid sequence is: CASSETGNYSPLHF. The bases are TGTGCCAGCAGTGAAACAGGGAACTATTCACCCCTCCACTTT.